The 10 T cell receptor beta chains below all came from one sample that was sequenced in a study of T cells after yellow fever vaccination. One entry per CDR3 protein results from TCRdb running MiXCR on the 5' RACE reads. This sample has around 590,000 distinct CDR3 sequences, with 10% to 15% found just once. Source: PBMCs, taken on the day of the yellow fever booster vaccination. The receptors come from a young man who received the YFV17D yellow fever vaccine.

V and J are TRBV4-2 and TRBJ1-4; 7 nucleotides match TRBD1. Germline V CDR1 and CDR2: LGHNA, YNFKEQ. The CDR3 spans 16 residues. Germline trimming cut 0 bases from V and 8 bases from J; bases unmatched to any gene: 9. This chain's CDR3 is CASSQDWGQGGEKLFF. Here the CDR3 DNA reads TGTGCCAGCAGCCAAGATTGGGGCCAGGGGGGGGAAAAACTGTTTTTT.

The chain uses TRBV6-5 and TRBJ2-3; 9 nucleotides agree with TRBD2. The trim removed 0 bases at V and 5 bases at J, leaving 6 bases unmatched. Germline values: CDR1 MNHEY, CDR2 SVGAGI. The CDR3 sequence is 16 residues long. The DNA of the CDR3 is TGTGCCAGCAGTTACTCGAGGACTAGCGCGGGAGATACGCAGTATTTT. This codes for CASSYSRTSAGDTQYF.

The chain links TRBV12-3 or TRBV12-4 to TRBJ1-1; a possible D gene is TRBD1 (6 bases). CDR3 length: 12 amino acids. V lost 6 bases to trimming and J lost 1 base, with 6 bases between them. The CDR3 DNA reads TGTGCCAGCAGGGACAGGAACACTGAAGCTTTCTTT. Encoded protein: CASRDRNTEAFF.

This clonotype was seen a handful of times. The J gene is TRBJ2-6, the V gene TRBV11-1; D remains unclear. Germline V gene sequence: CDR1 SGHAT, CDR2 FQDESV (reference sequence). This CDR3 region has 14 residues. V lost 5 bases and J 4 bases, leaving 9 bases between the germline ends. The CDR3 nucleotides read TGTGCCAGCAGCCAACGTGCGGGGGCCAACGTCCTGACTTTC. Its translation: CASSQRAGANVLTF.

The chain uses TRBV12-5 and TRBJ1-1; D is unresolved. Trimming took off 5 bases at V and 4 bases at J, with 8 bases between the two ends. The CDR3 sequence is 12 residues long. Germline values: CDR1 LGHNT, CDR2 FRNRAP. CDR3 bases: TGTGCTAGTGGTGTTGGTGTCACTGAAGCTTTCTTT. Amino acids: CASGVGVTEAFF.

This clonotype was observed a handful of times. This chain's CDR3 is CASSLYSGRYNEQFF. CDR3 nucleotides: TGTGCCAGCAGCTTGTATAGCGGGCGTTACAATGAGCAGTTCTTC. This chain links TRBV7-2 with TRBJ2-1; 7 nucleotides line up with TRBD2. Per the germline V gene, CDR1 is SGHTA and CDR2 is FQGNSA. There are 15 residues in the CDR3. The V gene end was trimmed by 3 bases and the J gene end by 4 bases; junction bases not matched to a gene: 6. The variable domain in full, completed from reference TRBV7-2 and TRBJ2-1, reads GAGVSQSPSNKVTEKGKDVELRCDPISGHTALYWYRQSLGQGLEFLIYFQGNSAPDKSGLPSDRFSAERTGGSVSTLTIQRTQQEDSAVYLCASSLYSGRYNEQFFGPGTRLTVL.

The J gene is TRBJ1-1, the V gene TRBV29-1; tentative D call: TRBD1 (5 bases). CDR3 length equals 11 residues. Germline values: CDR1 SQVTM, CDR2 ANQGSEA. The DNA of the CDR3 is TGCGGAGGTGGAGGGACGGCTGAAGCTTTCTTT. Translating gives CGGGGTAEAFF.

The J gene is TRBJ2-1, the V gene TRBV20-1; D remains unclear. Germline-derived CDR1 and CDR2 are DFQATT and SNEGSKA (reference sequence). This CDR3 contains 15 residues. V dropped 2 bases and J dropped 7 bases, with 18 bases sitting between them. CDR3 DNA sequence: TGCAGTGCTAGATACCAAGCCGGATCTGGAAATGAGCAGTTCTTC. It encodes CSARYQAGSGNEQFF.

Points on this clonotype: Just one base apart from a much larger clone, this may be a read error. J is TRBJ2-3 and V is TRBV15, with D hard to call. CDR1 and CDR2 (germline): LNHNV, YYDKDF (reference sequence). This CDR3 is 14 amino acids long. Trimming removed 1 base at V and 1 base at J, with 6 bases between. CDR3 sequence reads: CATSRAQGTDTQYF. As DNA, the CDR3 is TGTGCCACCAGCAGAGCCCAGGGCACAGATACGCAGTATTTT. Full variable domain (remainder filled in from reference TRBV15 and TRBJ2-3): DAMVIQNPRYQVTQFGKPVTLSCSQTLNHNVMYWYQQKSSQAPKLLFHYYDKDFNNEADTPDNFQSRRPNTSFCFLDIRSPGLGDTAMYLCATSRAQGTDTQYFGPGTRLTVL.

This clonotype was recorded many times. This chain joins TRBV5-4 and TRBJ2-1; a possible D gene is TRBD2 (5 bases). CDR1 and CDR2 from the germline V gene are SGHNT and YYREEE (reference sequence). The CDR3 loop spans 13 amino acids. The V gene lost 2 bases and the J gene lost 4 bases, with 7 bases spanning the gap. CDR3 bases: TGTGCCAGCAGCTTACTAGATTACAATGAGCAGTTCTTC. This sequence encodes CASSLLDYNEQFF.